The source of this T cell receptor (beta chain) is a study of blood T cell repertoires in COVID-19. Study-level background: The United States, Italy and Spain provided the acute and convalescent COVID-19 samples. In each case, the material was cDNA or gDNA derived from T cells, B-cell-depleted T cells, or PBMCs.

The CDR3 runs to 14 residues. Germline V gene sequence: CDR1 SNHLY, CDR2 FYNNEI. The V and J ends lost 3 bases and 5 bases respectively, with 10 bases between them. Per the original methods: Amplifying reference gene primers gave estimates of nucleated cell counts. Sequencing was performed with immunoSEQ multiplex PCR; in TCRdb, only in-frame clones are kept and a portion is missing. The V and J calls and clone size were taken over from that table, and D and trimming were inferred from the DNA. The sample includes some 120,000 clones, 80% to 90% of them seen just once. The sample taken for sequencing was peripheral blood. This TCR came from a woman in her fifties or sixties with acute or convalescent COVID-19. The V and J genes are TRBV2 and TRBJ2-2; the D gene is possibly TRBD1 (5 bases). The CDR3 sequence: CASSDQGLTGELFF. The DNA for the CDR3 is TGTGCCAGCAGTGATCAGGGTTTGACCGGGGAGCTGTTTTTT.